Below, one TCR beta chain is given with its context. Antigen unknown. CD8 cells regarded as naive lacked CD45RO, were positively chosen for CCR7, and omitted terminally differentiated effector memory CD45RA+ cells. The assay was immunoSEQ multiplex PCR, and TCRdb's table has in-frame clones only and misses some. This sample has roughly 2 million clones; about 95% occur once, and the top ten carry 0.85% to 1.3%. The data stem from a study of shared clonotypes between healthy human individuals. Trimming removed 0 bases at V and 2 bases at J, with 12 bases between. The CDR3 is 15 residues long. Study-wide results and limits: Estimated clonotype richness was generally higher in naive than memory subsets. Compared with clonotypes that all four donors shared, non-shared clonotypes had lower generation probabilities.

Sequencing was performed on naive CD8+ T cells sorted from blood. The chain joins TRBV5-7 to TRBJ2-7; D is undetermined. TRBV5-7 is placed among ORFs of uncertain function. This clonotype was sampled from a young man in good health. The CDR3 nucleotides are TGTGCCAGCAGCTTGGTAGGCAGGAATCCCTACGAGCAGTACTTC. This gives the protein CASSLVGRNPYEQYF.